What follows are 24 T cell receptor beta chains derived from one specimen sequenced in a study of blood T cells in healthy people across ages. With a J-beta primer mix and a sample-barcoded 5' primer, a second PCR ran roughly 6 to 11 cycles. TCRdb reprocessed the 5' RACE reads with MiXCR, giving one entry per CDR3 protein. The table records about 730,000 distinct CDR3 sequences, about 40% of them present only once. Sequenced sample: blood. The origin of the receptors is a woman aged 55-70 years in good health.

In this sample, this clonotype turned up once. The chain has TRBV30 and TRBJ2-3; D not certain. This CDR3 is built from 14 residues. Trimming took off 3 bases at V and 2 bases at J, with 12 bases between the two ends. Germline values: CDR1 GTSNPN, CDR2 SVGIG (reference sequence). The CDR3 bases are TGTGCCTGGAGAAAAAGGGCTGACACAGATACGCAGTATTTT. Its translation is CAWRKRADTDTQYF. Full variable domain (remainder filled in from reference TRBV30 and TRBJ2-3): SQTIHQWPATLVQPVGSPLSLECTVEGTSNPNLYWYRQAAGRGLQLLFYSVGIGQISSEVPQNLSASRPQDRQFILSSKKLLLSDSGFYLCAWRKRADTDTQYFGPGTRLTVL.

The chain couples TRBV6-5 to TRBJ2-7, with 7 bases fitting TRBD1. V gave up 5 bases and J gave up 2 bases; unmatched junction bases: 6. The CDR3 has 14 residues. The germline V gene has CDR1 MNHEY and CDR2 SVGAGI. The CDR3 protein is CASSATQGAYEQYF. The CDR3 nucleotides are TGTGCCAGCAGTGCTACGCAGGGGGCCTACGAGCAGTACTTC.

This chain joins TRBV13 and TRBJ2-7; D is perhaps TRBD1 (5 bases). The V end was cut by 3 bases, the J end by 7 bases, with 7 bases between. This CDR3 comprises 11 residues. The germline gives CDR1 PRHDT, CDR2 FYEKMQ (reference sequence). DNA for the CDR3: TGTGCCAGCAGCTTCAAGGGGGAGCAGTACTTC. Amino acids: CASSFKGEQYF.

This sequence joins TRBV3-1 and TRBJ1-1, with a weak D call TRBD1 (6 bases). Trimming left V 0 bases short and J 0 bases short, with 14 bases between. The CDR3 covers 17 residues. From germline, CDR1 is LGHDT and CDR2 YNNKEL (reference sequence). CDR3 coding DNA: TGTGCCAGCAGCCAAGATAGAGGACAGTCCCTGAACACTGAAGCTTTCTTT. The encoded protein is CASSQDRGQSLNTEAFF.

The chain joins TRBV11-1 to TRBJ2-2; TRBD1 or TRBD2 may be the D gene (5 bases each). The V end was cut by 5 bases, the J end by 5 bases, with 9 bases between. Germline assignment: CDR1 SGHAT and CDR2 FQDESV (reference sequence). The CDR3 length is 13 residues. The CDR3 protein is CASSPGTTGELFF. The CDR3 DNA reads as TGTGCCAGCAGCCCAGGGACGACCGGGGAGCTGTTTTTT.

This clonotype turned up a few times. This sequence joins TRBV5-1 and TRBJ2-1; the D gene is possibly TRBD1 (6 bases). Germline CDR1 is SGHRS and CDR2 is YFSETQ. V dropped 3 bases and J dropped 9 bases, with 10 bases sitting between them. The CDR3 totals 12 residues. The CDR3 is CASSSQGLEQFF. The CDR3, as DNA: TGCGCCAGCAGCTCACAGGGTCTTGAGCAGTTCTTC.

This chain connects TRBV18 to TRBJ2-5, with 9 bases fitting TRBD1. The V and J ends lost 6 bases and 11 bases, in that order; junction bases with no gene match: 16. Germline CDR1 and CDR2: KGHSH and LQKENI. The CDR3 spans 15 residues. As DNA, the CDR3 is TGTGCCAGCTCGCCATCCGGGACAGGGTTAGGTGAGCAGTACTTC. Translated: CASSPSGTGLGEQYF. The variable domain in full, completed from reference TRBV18 and TRBJ2-5, reads NAGVMQNPRHLVRRRGQEARLRCSPMKGHSHVYWYRQLPEEGLKFMVYLQKENIIDESGMPKERFSAEFPKEGPSILRIQQVVRGDSAAYFCASSPSGTGLGEQYFGPGTRLLVL.

Comments on this clonotype: Relative to the germline gene, one junction end is altered; a read error may explain this. This chain uses TRBV6-5 with TRBJ2-1; tentatively, D is TRBD1 or TRBD2 (5 bases each). This CDR3 has 15 residues. CDR1 is MNHEY, CDR2 SVGAGI, per germline. The CDR3 bases are TGCGCCAGCAGTCGTCCGTCTGGGGGAATTAATGAGCAGTTCTTC. Protein product: CASSRPSGGINEQFF.

The chain is built from TRBV5-1 and TRBJ1-2; a possible D gene is TRBD1 (6 bases). Trimming stripped 4 bases from V and 8 bases from J, with 12 bases between. This CDR3 comprises 12 residues. Germline V gene data show CDR1 as SGHRS and CDR2 as YFSETQ. CDR3 region: CASSLKGGGYTF. CDR3 nucleotides: TGCGCCAGCAGCCTCAAGGGGGGAGGCTACACCTTC.

To note about this clonotype: Germline is not matched at one junction end, which may reflect a read error. The gene calls are TRBV25-1 and TRBJ2-5, with TRBD1 matching over 10 bases. Judging by the DNA end, TRBJ2-7 fits better; the J call may be wrong. CDR1 MGHDK and CDR2 SYGVNS come from the germline V gene. This CDR3 region has 16 residues. The CDR3 DNA sequence: TGTGCCAGCAGTGAATCCGGGACAGGGGTCTCCCACGAGCAGTACTTC. Its translation: CASSESGTGVSHEQYF.

The rearrangement uses TRBV25-1 and TRBJ2-7; no clear D gene. This CDR3 has 14 residues. Trimming shortened V by 3 bases and J by 0 bases, and 9 bases separated the two germline ends. In germline, CDR1 is MGHDK, CDR2 SYGVNS. CDR3 sequence (DNA): TGTGCCAGCAGTGACCGCGATGGCTCCTACGAGCAGTACTTC. Its protein product is CASSDRDGSYEQYF.

The chain's CDR3 is CASRSREQYF. The CDR3 region has the DNA TGTGCCAGCAGAAGTCGGGAGCAGTACTTC. The chain links TRBV28 to TRBJ2-7; D uncertain. V gave up 6 bases and J gave up 7 bases, with 7 bases separating them. This CDR3 has 10 amino acids. The germline V gene encodes CDR1 MDHEN and CDR2 SYDVKM. The complete variable domain, with remaining parts taken from reference TRBV28 and TRBJ2-7, reads DVKVTQSSRYLVKRTGEKVFLECVQDMDHENMFWYRQDPGLGLRLIYFSYDVKMKEKGDIPEGYSVSREKKERFSLILESASTNQTSMYLCASRSREQYFGPGTRLTVT.

The rearrangement links TRBV18 to TRBJ1-4, with D uncertain. This CDR3 region has 15 residues. Germline V lookup: CDR1 KGHSH, CDR2 LQKENI. The ends were cut back, 3 bases at V and 5 bases at J, with 13 bases in the middle. As DNA, the CDR3 is TGTGCCAGCTCACCCGCCGGAGTGAAGAATGAAAAACTGTTTTTT. Encoded protein: CASSPAGVKNEKLFF.

This clonotype has just a few counts. The chain joins TRBV29-1 to TRBJ2-7, with 7 bases matching TRBD2. There are 10 residues in the CDR3. Losses at the gene ends were 7 bases for V and 4 bases for J; bases not matched to a gene: 1. From germline, CDR1 is SQVTM and CDR2 ANQGSEA. CDR3: CSGGGYEQYF. The CDR3, as DNA: TGCAGCGGGGGGGGTTACGAGCAGTACTTC.

The sample holds many counts of this clonotype. This chain connects TRBV10-3 to TRBJ1-5; 7 bases align to TRBD1. Germline V lookup: CDR1 ENHRY, CDR2 SYGVKD. Trimming removed 2 bases from V and 2 bases from J; junction bases left unmatched: 9. The CDR3 consists of 17 residues. The CDR3 nucleotides read TGTGCCATCAGTGAGCCCCCCGACAGGGAGGGCAATCAGCCCCAGCATTTT. Amino acids: CAISEPPDREGNQPQHF.

This clonotype was counted ten times or more. At one end the junction does not follow the germline gene, possibly because of a read error. V usage is TRBV5-1 and J usage is TRBJ1-5, with TRBD1 matching over 7 bases. The CDR3 sequence is 14 residues long. The germline V gene has CDR1 SGHRS and CDR2 YFSETQ. The CDR3 sequence is CASSSGQGNQPQHF. In nucleotides, the CDR3 is TGTGCCAGCAGTTCCGGACAGGGCAATCAGCCCCAGCATTTT.

Only a few counts were recorded for this clonotype. The CDR3 reads CASSLAGQAYNEQFF. DNA of the CDR3: TGCGCCAGCAGCTTGGCCGGACAGGCCTACAATGAGCAGTTCTTC. The chain employs TRBV5-1 and TRBJ2-1; 7 bases are a match to TRBD1. This CDR3 spans 15 amino acids. Trimming at V came to 0 bases and at J to 2 bases, leaving 2 bases not matched to a gene. Germline assignment: CDR1 SGHRS and CDR2 YFSETQ. The full variable domain, with the rest looked up from reference TRBV5-1 and TRBJ2-1, is KAGVTQTPRYLIKTRGQQVTLSCSPISGHRSVSWYQQTPGQGLQFLFEYFSETQRNKGNFPGRFSGRQFSNSRSEMNVSTLELGDSALYLCASSLAGQAYNEQFFGPGTRLTVL.

The rearrangement links TRBV7-6 to TRBJ2-4, with a weak D call TRBD2 (5 bases). The J call is in doubt because the DNA end fits TRBJ2-7 better. The germline V gene encodes CDR1 SGHVS and CDR2 FNYEAQ. The CDR3 covers 15 residues. CDR3 sequence reads: CASSLRTERGYEQYF. CDR3 in DNA: TGTGCCAGCAGCTTAAGAACAGAACGGGGCTACGAGCAGTACTTC.

Details on this clonotype: Its ends do not fully match the called genes, so a read error is possible. This chain uses TRBV6-4 with TRBJ1-2; 7 bases agree with TRBD1. The CDR3 totals 15 residues. Germline-derived CDR1 and CDR2 are MRHNA and SNTAGT. The CDR3 sequence is CAGSPTGTPFYGYTF. Written as DNA, the CDR3 is TGTGCCGGCAGTCCGACAGGGACTCCCTTCTATGGCTACACCTTC.

The J gene is TRBJ1-5, the V gene TRBV18, with a tentative D call TRBD1 (6 bases). Germline CDR1 KGHSH, CDR2 LQKENI. V was shortened by 2 bases and J by 3 bases, with 8 bases between the two germline ends. The CDR3 has 14 residues. CDR3 nucleotide sequence: TGTGCCAGCTCACCATACAGGGACAATCAGCCCCAGCATTTT. Its protein product is CASSPYRDNQPQHF.

J is TRBJ2-1 and V is TRBV7-3; TRBD2 matches 7 bases. Unmatched junction bases numbered 11, after V lost 5 bases and J lost 4 bases. Per the germline V gene, CDR1 is SGHTA and CDR2 is FQGTGA. The CDR3 sequence is 16 residues long. The CDR3 nucleotides read TGTGCCAGCAGCCTAGGCGAGGGAGGGCCATACAATGAGCAGTTCTTC. The encoded protein is CASSLGEGGPYNEQFF.

This clonotype was found many times. This chain connects TRBV9 to TRBJ2-3; D might be TRBD2 (5 bases). Germline assignment: CDR1 SGDLS and CDR2 YYNGEE. V was trimmed by 2 bases and J by 3 bases, leaving 13 bases between them. CDR3 length: 15 amino acids. The CDR3 region has the DNA TGTGCCAGCAGCGTCTCTAGCTCTCTGACAGATACGCAGTATTTT. This codes for CASSVSSSLTDTQYF.

The chain carries TRBV7-3 and TRBJ2-2; no definite D call. Germline-derived CDR1 and CDR2 are SGHTA and FQGTGA. This CDR3 has 13 amino acids. V lost 1 base and J lost 5, with 5 bases in between. CDR3 DNA: TGTGCCAGCAGCTTAATACAAACCGGGGAGCTGTTTTTT. Protein: CASSLIQTGELFF. Combining the CDR3 with reference TRBV7-3 and TRBJ2-2 gives the whole variable domain GAGVSQTPSNKVTEKGKYVELRCDPISGHTALYWYRQSLGQGPEFLIYFQGTGAADDSGLPNDRFFAVRPEGSVSTLKIQRTERGDSAVYLCASSLIQTGELFFGEGSRLTVL.

This clonotype was seen a few times. The chain joins TRBV7-2 to TRBJ1-4; D is undetermined. V was clipped by 3 bases and J by 8 bases, with 13 bases between them. Germline V gene lookup returns CDR1 SGHTA and CDR2 FQGNSA. There are 14 residues in the CDR3. Here the CDR3 DNA reads TGTGCCAGCAGCTTTCGGCCGATAGGAGAAAAACTGTTTTTT. It codes for CASSFRPIGEKLFF.